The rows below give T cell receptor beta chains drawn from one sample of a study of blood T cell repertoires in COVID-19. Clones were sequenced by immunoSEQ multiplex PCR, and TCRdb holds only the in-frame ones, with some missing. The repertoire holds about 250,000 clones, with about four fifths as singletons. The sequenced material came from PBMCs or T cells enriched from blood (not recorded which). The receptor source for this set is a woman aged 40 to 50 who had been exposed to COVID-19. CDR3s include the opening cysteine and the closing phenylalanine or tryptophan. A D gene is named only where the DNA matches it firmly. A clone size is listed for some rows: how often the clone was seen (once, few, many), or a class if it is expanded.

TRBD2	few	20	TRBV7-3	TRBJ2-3	TGTGCCAGCAGCCCCCAAGCCCGACTAGCGGGCGGCCTTGGCACAGATACGCAGTATTTT	CASSPQARLAGGLGTDTQYF
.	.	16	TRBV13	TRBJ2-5	TGTGCCAGCAGCTCATGGGGGGGCAGCGATCAAGAGACCCAGTACTTC	CASSSWGGSDQETQYF
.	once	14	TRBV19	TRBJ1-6	TGTGCCAGTAGCCCCGGGTTAGTCTATTCACCCCTCCACTTT	CASSPGLVYSPLHF
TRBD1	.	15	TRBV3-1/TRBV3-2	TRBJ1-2	TGTGCCAGCAGCTATCGACAGGGGAAAGGATATGGCTACACCTTC	CASSYRQGKGYGYTF
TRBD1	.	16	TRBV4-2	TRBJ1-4	TGTGCCAGCAGCCAAGATGCGGGACAGGGTAATGAAAAACTGTTTTTT	CASSQDAGQGNEKLFF
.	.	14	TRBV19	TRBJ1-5	TGTGCCAGTTGGACCTCCGGGGGCAATCAGCCCCAGCATTTT	CASWTSGGNQPQHF
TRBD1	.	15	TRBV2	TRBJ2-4	TGTGCCAGCAGTGTGCCCGGGACAGGAATGGCCATTCAGTACTTC	CASSVPGTGMAIQYF
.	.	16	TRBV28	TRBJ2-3	TGTGCCAGCAGTTTCCTCCAGGGTGGTAGCACAGATACGCAGTATTTT	CASSFLQGGSTDTQYF
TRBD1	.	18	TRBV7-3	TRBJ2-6	TGTGCCAGCAGCTTGTTCGGGACAGCACCTTCTGGGGCCAACGTCCTGACTTTC	CASSLFGTAPSGANVLTF
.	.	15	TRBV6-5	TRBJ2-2	TGTGCCAGCAAGGCGTGGCGGGGGAACACCGGGGAGCTGTTTTTT	CASKAWRGNTGELFF
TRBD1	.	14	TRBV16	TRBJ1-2	TGTGCCAGCAGCCAAGGGGGACAGACTTATGGCTACACCTTC	CASSQGGQTYGYTF
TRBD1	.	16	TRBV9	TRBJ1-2	TGTGCCAGCAGCGTAGCAGGACAGGTTGGTGGCTATGGCTACACCTTC	CASSVAGQVGGYGYTF
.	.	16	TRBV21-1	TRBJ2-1	TGTGCCAGCAGCACCTATTTAGACACTCCCTACAATGAGCAGTTCTTC	CASSTYLDTPYNEQFF
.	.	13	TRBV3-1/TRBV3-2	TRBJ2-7	TGTGCCAGCAGCCCAGGGTCGCTTGGCGAGCAGTACTTC	CASSPGSLGEQYF